This T cell receptor (beta chain) was identified during a study of T cell responses to AZD1222 COVID-19 vaccine. Study-wide findings and caveats: Donors were chiefly white British, with a greater number of females, and clonal diversity was perhaps underestimated. Unmutated variant regions reportedly attract nearly half of all spike-specific TCRs.

The method was immunoSEQ multiplex PCR; TCRdb's version includes in-frame clones alone and lacks a portion of them. The profile shows around 26,000 clones, 88% of them singletons. Worth noting for this clone: What it binds is unknown.

This CDR3 is 16 amino acids long. V was clipped by 0 bases and J by 3 bases; unmatched bases: 2. Germline V gene sequence: CDR1 MNHEY, CDR2 SVGAGI. This chain connects TRBV6-5 to TRBJ2-2; 9 bases map to TRBD1. This TCR was recovered from an adult who received the AZD1222 COVID-19 vaccine. Specimen: peripheral blood, collected 28 days after the second AZD1222 dose. This CDR3 reads CASSYSWDRDTGELFF. The CDR3 nucleotides are TGTGCCAGCAGTTACTCGTGGGACAGGGACACCGGGGAGCTGTTTTTT.